These T cell receptor beta chains were read from a single sample in a study of T cell repertoires in cytomegalovirus infection. TCRdb re-analysed the reads in MiXCR, keeping a single row per CDR3 protein. The sample shows some 400,000 distinct CDR3 sequences, roughly 18% of them seen only once. Sequencing input: PBMCs. The source of these receptors is a human donor in good health (CMV status not recorded). Some clones in this sample may be carry-over from other donors' samples. Both conserved end residues are part of each CDR3. D genes are given only for firm matches. Expanded clones are given a class, and other clones once, few, many or no size at all.

d_call | j_call | v_call | clone_size | cdr3_aa | cdr3_nt
TRBD1 | TRBJ1-6 | TRBV7-6 | few | CASSVVPGQGSPLHF | TGTGCCAGCAGCGTCGTCCCGGGACAGGGATCACCCCTCCACTTT
. | TRBJ1-2 | TRBV7-2 | many | CASGKDRIYGYTF | TGTGCCAGCGGAAAAGACAGGATTTATGGCTACACCTTC
. | TRBJ2-1 | TRBV7-2 | many | CASSPRDDYREQFF | TGTGCCAGCAGCCCTCGGGACGATTATAGGGAGCAGTTCTTC
. | TRBJ2-7 | TRBV2 | few | CAREEYEQYF | TGTGCCAGAGAAGAATACGAGCAGTACTTC
. | TRBJ2-3 | TRBV6-6 | . | CASAGDGYSDTDTQYF | TGTGCCAGCGCCGGGGACGGATATAGCGACACAGATACGCAGTATTTT
TRBD1 | TRBJ2-1 | TRBV11-2 | . | CASSLRTGDHNEQFF | TGTGCCAGCAGCTTACGGACAGGGGATCACAATGAGCAGTTCTTC
TRBD2 | TRBJ2-7 | TRBV7-2 | many | CASSHGGVGEQYF | TGTGCCAGCAGCCACGGGGGGGTAGGCGAGCAGTACTTC
. | TRBJ2-1 | TRBV11-2 | . | CASSSPGASGYNEQFF | TGTGCCAGCAGCTCCCCGGGGGCTAGCGGCTACAATGAGCAGTTCTTC
. | TRBJ1-1 | TRBV7-9 | . | CASRGRDTEAFF | TGTGCCAGCAGGGGCAGGGACACTGAAGCTTTCTTT
. | TRBJ1-5 | TRBV7-2 | many | CASSLLGGSNQPQHF | TGTGCCAGCAGCTTATTGGGGGGGAGCAATCAGCCCCAGCATTTT
TRBD2 | TRBJ2-3 | TRBV6-6 | few | CASSPQAGGPPDTQYF | TGTGCCAGCAGTCCGCAGGCGGGAGGGCCTCCAGATACGCAGTATTTT
. | TRBJ2-4 | TRBV7-2 | . | CASSLDPRYIQYF | TGTGCCAGCAGCTTAGACCCCCGTTACATTCAGTACTTC
. | TRBJ1-5 | TRBV20-1 | . | CSASYLPGLGQPQHF | TGCAGTGCTAGTTATCTTCCAGGGCTTGGCCAGCCCCAGCATTTT
. | TRBJ1-5 | TRBV7-8 | many | CASSSAPNSNQPQHF | TGTGCCAGCAGCTCAGCACCTAATAGCAATCAGCCCCAGCATTTT
. | TRBJ2-1 | TRBV20-1 | many | CSARDGGSSYNEQFF | TGCAGTGCTAGAGATGGGGGGAGCTCCTACAATGAGCAGTTCTTC
. | TRBJ2-3 | TRBV4-3 | . | CASSHPRGGPRTDTQYF | TGCGCCAGCAGCCATCCTCGTGGGGGCCCCCGCACAGATACGCAGTATTTT
. | TRBJ2-7 | TRBV7-2 | many | CASSQDGPSYEQYF | TGTGCCAGCAGCCAGGACGGGCCCTCCTACGAGCAGTACTTC
. | TRBJ2-3 | TRBV2 | . | CASSPTQFVPSDTQYF | TGTGCCAGCAGTCCGACACAGTTCGTCCCCTCAGATACGCAGTATTTT
. | TRBJ2-5 | TRBV7-2 | . | CASSFQRGGQETQYF | TGTGCCAGCAGCTTCCAGCGTGGTGGTCAAGAGACCCAGTACTTC
TRBD1 | TRBJ2-7 | TRBV7-2 | many | CASSFPRDSQYF | TGTGCCAGCAGCTTCCCCCGGGACAGTCAGTACTTC
. | TRBJ2-7 | TRBV20-1 | few | CSASYQGHLYEQYF | TGCAGTGCTAGTTACCAGGGGCACCTTTACGAGCAGTACTTC
. | TRBJ1-6 | TRBV19 | few | CASSMENSPLHF | TGTGCCAGTAGTATGGAGAATTCACCCCTCCACTTT
. | TRBJ2-4 | TRBV19 | . | CASRKQGAKNIQYF | TGTGCCAGTAGGAAACAGGGTGCCAAAAACATTCAGTACTTC
TRBD1 | TRBJ1-1 | TRBV14 | . | CASSHDRDRHTEAFF | TGTGCCAGCAGCCACGACCGGGACAGACACACTGAAGCTTTCTTT
TRBD2 | TRBJ2-1 | TRBV2 | . | CASSFRLAGLSSYNEQFF | TGTGCCAGCAGTTTCCGACTAGCGGGGCTAAGCTCCTACAATGAGCAGTTCTTC
TRBD2 | TRBJ2-5 | TRBV5-4 | . | CASSLRIAGEGETQYF | TGTGCCAGCAGCTTACGTATAGCGGGAGAAGGAGAGACCCAGTACTTC
. | TRBJ1-6 | TRBV27 | once | CASSLFQGGSAPLHF | TGTGCCAGCAGTTTATTTCAGGGAGGTTCGGCACCCCTCCACTTT
. | TRBJ1-1 | TRBV12-3/TRBV12-4 | many | CASSRTGLFAEAFF | TGTGCCAGCAGCCGAACAGGGTTATTCGCTGAAGCTTTCTTT